These 5 T cell receptor beta chains came from one sample sequenced in a study of vaccination and CD4 T cells after COVID-19. Their antigens are not known. An Oncomine TCR Beta short-read assay was used to sequence the DNA from cultured CD4+ T cells. One entry per CDR3 protein results from TCRdb running MiXCR on the PCR reads. The sample holds about 21,000 distinct CDR3 sequences, 46% seen once. The time point denotes: late sampling 161 to 241 days after vaccination in three convalescent patients. Treatment described: roughly ten-day PBMC culture with coronavirus spike peptide pools or control peptides (ViraFEST assay). The starting material was CD4+ T cells from blood, cultured in vitro, obtained about 7 months after SARS-CoV-2 vaccination. These receptors all come from a human donor who had recovered from COVID-19.

V gene TRBV27 combines with J gene TRBJ2-1; TRBD2 might be the D (6 bases). CDR1 and CDR2 (germline): MNHEY, SMNVEV (reference sequence). V gave up 3 bases and J gave up 9 bases, with 12 bases separating them. This CDR3 contains 13 residues. The CDR3 loop reads CASSFLRRGEQFF. In nucleotides, the CDR3 is TGTGCCAGCAGTTTTCTCCGGCGGGGTGAGCAGTTCTTC.

This chain links TRBV6-1 with TRBJ1-2, with D possibly being TRBD1 (5 bases). CDR1 and CDR2 from the germline V gene are MNHNS and SASEGT. The ends were cut back, 5 bases at V and 3 bases at J, with 10 bases in the middle. This CDR3 comprises 13 residues. The CDR3: CASSPDRDYGYTF. CDR3 DNA sequence: TGTGCCAGCAGTCCCGACAGAGACTATGGCTACACCTTC.

The chain is built from TRBV15 and TRBJ1-2; possibly TRBD1 for D (6 bases). Per the germline V gene, CDR1 is LNHNV and CDR2 is YYDKDF (reference sequence). Trimming removed 1 base at V and 7 bases at J, with 16 bases between. CDR3 size: 15 residues. CDR3 DNA: TGTGCCACCAGCAGAGCGCGGACAGAACGAGCTGGCTACACCTTC. Translated: CATSRARTERAGYTF.

The rearrangement links TRBV6-2 or TRBV6-3 to TRBJ2-1; D might be TRBD2 (6 bases). The germline CDR1 and CDR2 sequences are MNHEY and SVGEGT. CDR3 size: 14 residues. V was shortened by 4 bases and J by 10 bases, with 17 bases between the two germline ends. CDR3 sequence (DNA): TGTGCCAGCAGTTTCGTGCGGGTGGCGGGAGAGCAGTTCTTC. Its protein is CASSFVRVAGEQFF.

This chain joins TRBV6-1 and TRBJ1-1, with 11 bases lining up with TRBD1. CDR3 length equals 16 residues. Germline assignment: CDR1 MNHNS and CDR2 SASEGT. V was clipped by 8 bases and J by 11 bases; unmatched bases: 19. CDR3 DNA: TGTGCCAGCTCGTCCCCCCCCCCCGGACAGGGGGCGCTGGCTTTCTTT. Translation: CASSSPPPGQGALAFF.